This TCR beta chain originates from a study of blood T cell repertoires in COVID-19. The overall study: In each case, the material was cDNA or gDNA derived from T cells, B-cell-depleted T cells, or PBMCs.

V lost 2 bases and J lost 0, with 14 bases in between. The CDR3 consists of 17 residues. Germline values: CDR1 MDHEN, CDR2 SYDVKM. This clone was seen just once. Here immunoSEQ multiplex PCR was the method, and the copy in TCRdb shows in-frame clones only, minus some. The top ten clones hold more than 4.5% of a sample with 85,000 to 95,000 clones, roughly nine tenths of them seen once. The source of this sequence is a woman aged 80 or older with active COVID-19. The chain links TRBV28 to TRBJ1-5, with D perhaps matching TRBD1 (6 bases). The specimen sequenced was peripheral blood. CDR3 protein: CASSLGGQIYSNQPQHF. As DNA, the CDR3 is TGTGCCAGCAGTTTAGGGGGCCAGATCTATAGCAATCAGCCCCAGCATTTT.